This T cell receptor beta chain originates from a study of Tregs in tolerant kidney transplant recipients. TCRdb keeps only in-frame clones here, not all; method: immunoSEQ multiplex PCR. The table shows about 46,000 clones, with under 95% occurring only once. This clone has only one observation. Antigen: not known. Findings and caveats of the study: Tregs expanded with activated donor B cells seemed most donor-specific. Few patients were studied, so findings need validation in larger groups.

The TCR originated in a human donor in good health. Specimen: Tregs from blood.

The CDR3 coding sequence is TGCGCCAGCAGCTTGGCCAGGAGAACCGAGTCGGGCGGTGAGCAGTTCTTC. Translation gives CASSLARRTESGGEQFF. The chain links TRBV5-1 to TRBJ2-1; D gene uncertain. The CDR3 runs 17 residues. V lost 0 bases, J lost 9 bases, and 22 bases lay in between. CDR1 and CDR2 from the germline V gene are SGHRS and YFSETQ.